This TCR beta chain is drawn from a study of blood T cell repertoires in COVID-19. Study-wide background: The cDNA or gDNA used as material had been derived from T cells, B-cell-depleted T cells, or PBMCs.

The method was immunoSEQ multiplex PCR; TCRdb's version includes in-frame clones alone and lacks a portion of them. The table shows roughly 150,000 clones, with roughly four fifths occurring only once. This receptor was obtained from a woman of 80 years or more with acute or convalescent COVID-19. The sequenced sample was peripheral blood.

The CDR3 DNA sequence: TGTGCCTGGAGTGTAAGTTGGGGGCGCGGACGTTATGGCTACACCTTC. It translates to CAWSVSWGRGRYGYTF. The chain links TRBV30 to TRBJ1-2, with D perhaps matching TRBD1 (6 bases). Germline V gene data show CDR1 as GTSNPN and CDR2 as SVGIG (reference sequence). V lost 0 bases and J 5 bases, leaving 19 bases between the germline ends. This CDR3 has 16 amino acids.